The 10 T cell receptor beta chains reported below all come from one sample, sequenced in a study of Graves' ophthalmopathy and Graves' hyperthyroidism. Amplification from RNA transcripts yielded the TCR beta CDR3 regions. First-round RT-PCR used HTBI primers; second-round multiplex PCR followed. Each CDR3 protein gets one entry after TCRdb re-called the multiplex PCR reads with MiXCR. The data contain around 590,000 distinct CDR3 sequences, 39% of them singletons. Material: peripheral blood or thyroid tissue (not recorded which). The receptors here all came from an adult man with Graves' hyperthyroidism.

The sample holds a few counts of this clonotype. The gene calls are TRBV14 and TRBJ1-1; D uncertain. The V end was cut by 4 bases, the J end by 1 base, with 10 bases between. CDR1 SGHDN and CDR2 FVKESK come from the germline V gene. CDR3 size: 14 residues. The CDR3 loop reads CASSPRQWNTEAFF. The DNA for the CDR3 is TGTGCCAGCAGCCCCCGCCAGTGGAACACTGAAGCTTTCTTT.

This clonotype was picked up many times. J is TRBJ1-6 and V is TRBV3-1, with TRBD1 as a possible D gene (6 bases). Between the trimmed V and J ends, which lost 0 bases and 17 bases, there was a span of 14 bases. The V gene's germline CDR1 is LGHDT and CDR2 YNNKEL (reference sequence). The CDR3 has 13 amino acids. The CDR3 loop reads CASSQDGTRPIHF. For the CDR3, the DNA is TGTGCCAGCAGCCAAGACGGGACAAGGCCCATCCACTTT.

This clonotype was detected ten times or more. The chain uses TRBV10-3 and TRBJ1-2, with D maybe TRBD1 (5 bases). The CDR3 is 13 amino acids. V lost 2 bases and J lost 4, with 8 bases in between. Germline-derived CDR1 and CDR2 are ENHRY and SYGVKD. CDR3 coding DNA: TGTGCCATCAGTGAGCCAGGGATCTATGGCTACACCTTC. This encodes CAISEPGIYGYTF.

The chain joins TRBV20-1 to TRBJ2-7, with 9 bases that match TRBD2. This CDR3 contains 13 residues. The V gene's germline CDR1 is DFQATT and CDR2 SNEGSKA (reference sequence). Trimming at V came to 3 bases and at J to 7 bases, leaving 7 bases not matched to a gene. The CDR3 region is CSARGGRGSEQYF. The CDR3 nucleotides are TGCAGTGCTAGGGGCGGGAGGGGATCAGAGCAGTACTTC.

The V call is TRBV25-1, the J call TRBJ2-7; 12 nucleotides agree with TRBD2. Per the germline V gene, CDR1 is MGHDK and CDR2 is SYGVNS. This CDR3 contains 17 residues. V trimming: 5 bases; J trimming: 2 bases; junction bases outside the gene matches: 10. The CDR3 DNA is TGTGCCAGCAGTTACTACAGACTAGCGGGAGTCCCCTACGAGCAGTACTTC. It yields the protein CASSYYRLAGVPYEQYF.

There are many counts of this clonotype. The chain recombines TRBV4-2 with TRBJ2-7, with D perhaps TRBD2 (5 bases). CDR1 LGHNA and CDR2 YNFKEQ come from the germline V gene. This CDR3 comprises 16 residues. V lost 0 bases and J 2 bases, leaving 14 bases between the germline ends. In DNA, the CDR3 is TGTGCCAGCAGCCAAGATCTCCAGCGGAAAACCTACGAGCAGTACTTC. Protein: CASSQDLQRKTYEQYF.

The V gene is TRBV29-1, the J gene TRBJ1-2; the D gene is possibly TRBD1 (5 bases). Germline V CDR1 and CDR2: SQVTM, ANQGSEA. V gave up 7 bases and J gave up 0 bases, with 12 bases separating them. This CDR3 has 13 amino acids. The CDR3 loop is CSALADTNYGYTF. For the CDR3, the DNA is TGCAGCGCCTTGGCGGACACTAACTATGGCTACACCTTC.

The chain joins TRBV27 to TRBJ1-1; TRBD1 agrees at 8 bases. The CDR3 has 15 amino acids. Germline loops: CDR1 MNHEY, CDR2 SMNVEV (reference sequence). Trimming removed 4 bases from V and 4 bases from J; junction bases left unmatched: 8. CDR3 region: CASSSFDRGGTEAFF. The DNA of the CDR3 is TGTGCCAGCAGTTCCTTCGACAGGGGTGGCACTGAAGCTTTCTTT.

The chain combines TRBV6-5 with TRBJ2-5; no firm D call. CDR1 and CDR2 (germline): MNHEY, SVGAGI. This CDR3 is 14 amino acids long. The V gene lost 6 bases and the J gene lost 3 bases, with 14 bases spanning the gap. The chain's CDR3 is CASSPRSKKETQYF. The CDR3 coding sequence is TGTGCCAGCAGCCCGCGCTCTAAGAAAGAGACCCAGTACTTC.

This clonotype was found many times. The chain joins TRBV12-3 or TRBV12-4 to TRBJ1-5, with D perhaps TRBD1 (5 bases). With 5 bases removed from V and 4 bases from J, the gap between germline ends came to 15 bases. CDR3 length: 15 amino acids. This chain's CDR3 is CASSLGTWGNQPQHF. CDR3 DNA sequence: TGTGCCAGCAGTCTCGGGACGTGGGGGAATCAGCCCCAGCATTTT.